This TCR beta chain was observed in a study of shared clonotypes between healthy human individuals. For the study at large: Donor ages ranged 18 to 49 years: a couple of women, a few men.

Trimming cost V 5 bases and J 13 bases; bases outside gene matches: 13. The CDR3 sequence is 15 residues long. CDR1 and CDR2 from the germline V gene are SGHNT and YYREEE (reference sequence). Sorted-subset replicate PCR reactions were performed with around 210 ng DNA, corresponding to 30,000 or so T cell genomes. The table came from immunoSEQ multiplex PCR; TCRdb's copy has only in-frame clones and leaves some out. The sample has 600,000 to 750,000 clones, 90% seen once; the top ten hold about 34%. Sequencing was performed on memory CD8+ T cells from PBMCs. Noted subset: CD45RO+ cells pooled with CCR7-negative TemRA cells. The chain has TRBV5-4 and TRBJ2-2; 11 nucleotides agree with TRBD1. The receptor was derived from a man aged 18 to 29 in good health. Some clones in this sample may be carry-over from other donors' samples. CDR3 loop: CASSTDRGPTVGLFF. In DNA, the CDR3 is TGTGCCAGCAGTACGGACAGGGGGCCTACCGTCGGGCTGTTTTTT.